These 27 T cell receptor beta chains were all obtained from the same sample, sequenced in a study of blood T cell repertoires in COVID-19. The method was immunoSEQ multiplex PCR; TCRdb's version includes in-frame clones alone and lacks a portion of them. The sample includes some 150,000 clones, approximately 85% seen only once; the top ten take 8%. Material for sequencing was peripheral blood. The receptor set was obtained from a woman in her sixties with COVID-19, enrolled during active disease.

The chain employs TRBV7-9 and TRBJ2-1; 8 bases match TRBD1. Losses at the gene ends were 4 bases for V and 5 bases for J; bases not matched to a gene: 13. The CDR3 contains 17 residues. CDR1 is SEHNR and CDR2 is FQNEAQ in the germline V gene (reference sequence). This CDR3 reads CASSSAPGQVLNNEQFF. The CDR3 nucleotides read TGTGCCAGCAGCTCCGCACCGGGACAGGTGCTAAACAATGAGCAGTTCTTC.

CDR3 protein: CAMTQGSSYEQYF. The CDR3 region has the DNA TGTGCCATGACACAGGGGAGCTCCTACGAGCAGTACTTC. The J gene is TRBJ2-7, the V gene TRBV10-3; 7 bases map to TRBD1. Unmatched junction bases numbered 5, after V lost 9 bases and J lost 0 bases. The CDR3 totals 13 residues. The germline V gene encodes CDR1 ENHRY and CDR2 SYGVKD.

V gene TRBV5-8 combines with J gene TRBJ1-2, with 9 bases identical to TRBD1. Germline loops: CDR1 SGHTS, CDR2 YDEGEE. The CDR3 runs 17 residues. With 5 bases clipped from V and 3 bases from J, the junction kept 14 bases outside the gene matches. DNA of the CDR3: TGTGCCAGCAGGGCACCGGGACAGGGACTCCCTCACTATGGCTACACCTTC. As protein: CASRAPGQGLPHYGYTF.

CDR3 nucleotide sequence: TGTGCCAGCAGCTTCTTTTATGGCTACACCTTC. Translation gives CASSFFYGYTF. The V call is TRBV5-6, the J call TRBJ1-2, with D unclear. Trimming shortened V by 2 bases and J by 5 bases, and 4 bases separated the two germline ends. This CDR3 has 11 amino acids. CDR1 and CDR2 (germline): SGHDT, YYEEEE.

V is TRBV6-5 and J is TRBJ1-5; possible D gene TRBD1, 5 bases. Trimming removed 4 bases at V and 2 bases at J, with 12 bases between. The CDR3 spans 15 residues. Germline V gene lookup returns CDR1 MNHEY and CDR2 SVGAGI. The CDR3 spells CASSSGGWGNQPQHF. The CDR3 DNA reads as TGTGCCAGCAGTTCTGGGGGGTGGGGCAATCAGCCCCAGCATTTT.

The chain is built from TRBV7-9 and TRBJ2-1; 9 bases align to TRBD1. This CDR3 has 14 residues. CDR1 SEHNR and CDR2 FQNEAQ come from the germline V gene (reference sequence). J was trimmed by 5 bases and V by 6 bases; bases with no gene match: 5. The CDR3 protein is CASRWDRVHNEQFF. Written as DNA, the CDR3 is TGTGCCAGCAGGTGGGACAGGGTCCACAATGAGCAGTTCTTC.

The chain recombines TRBV19 with TRBJ2-7; TRBD1 agrees at 7 bases. The CDR3 has 16 residues. In germline, CDR1 is LNHDA, CDR2 SQIVND (reference sequence). The junction had 9 bases not matched to a gene; V was cut back by 2 bases and J by 2 bases. In nucleotides, the CDR3 is TGTGCCAGTAGTATATTGATGATCCAGGGGGCCTACGAGCAGTACTTC. This gives the protein CASSILMIQGAYEQYF.

The chain is built from TRBV3-1 (or the pseudogene TRBV3-2) and TRBJ1-1; 7 bases match TRBD1. CDR1 LGHDT and CDR2 YNNKEL come from the germline V gene (reference sequence). The CDR3 extends over 14 amino acids. The junction had 6 bases not matched to a gene; V was cut back by 3 bases and J by 5 bases. CDR3 loop: CASSQQRGPTEAFF. The CDR3 DNA reads as TGTGCCAGCAGCCAGCAGAGGGGGCCTACTGAAGCTTTCTTT.

The J gene is TRBJ2-7, the V gene TRBV24-1; weak D call: TRBD2 (5 bases). The V end was cut by 4 bases, the J end by 2 bases, with 11 bases between. The CDR3 has 14 residues. CDR1 KGHDR and CDR2 SFDVKD come from the germline V gene. Here the CDR3 reads CATSDPGNPYEQYF. For the CDR3, the DNA is TGTGCCACCAGTGACCCCGGGAACCCCTACGAGCAGTACTTC.

V is TRBV7-8 and J is TRBJ2-2, with TRBD1 identical over 9 bases. Looked up from germline, CDR1 is SGHVS and CDR2 is FQNEAQ. The CDR3 is made up of 17 amino acids. Trimming removed 1 base from V and 4 bases from J; junction bases left unmatched: 7. The CDR3 sequence: CASSLVGGQGSTGELFF. In DNA form, the CDR3 reads TGTGCCAGCAGCTTAGTTGGGGGACAGGGATCCACCGGGGAGCTGTTTTTT.

The rearrangement joins TRBV28 to TRBJ1-2; TRBD1 aligns across 7 bases. Trimming cost V 6 bases and J 4 bases; bases outside gene matches: 8. The CDR3 totals 14 residues. Germline assignment: CDR1 MDHEN and CDR2 SYDVKM. The CDR3 reads CASSRGTVAYGYTF. The DNA for the CDR3 is TGTGCCAGCAGCAGAGGGACAGTAGCCTATGGCTACACCTTC.

The chain links TRBV5-1 to TRBJ1-1; D is uncertain. V lost 2 bases, J lost 0 bases, and 8 bases lay in between. Germline-derived CDR1 and CDR2 are SGHRS and YFSETQ. CDR3 length: 14 residues. The CDR3 loop is CASSFVALNTEAFF. In DNA, the CDR3 is TGCGCCAGCAGCTTCGTGGCCCTGAACACTGAAGCTTTCTTT.

This chain uses TRBV4-1 with TRBJ2-7; 7 bases fit TRBD1. CDR1 is MGHRA, CDR2 YSYEKL, per germline. The V gene end was trimmed by 6 bases and the J gene end by 3 bases; junction bases not matched to a gene: 8. This CDR3 spans 14 amino acids. The CDR3 nucleotides read TGCGCCAGCAGAAGGGGGCCTAACAACTACGAGCAGTACTTC. It is translated as CASRRGPNNYEQYF.

The chain recombines TRBV7-2 with TRBJ2-1, with 8 nucleotides matching TRBD1. CDR3 length: 16 amino acids. CDR1 and CDR2 from the germline V gene are SGHTA and FQGNSA. The ends lost 4 bases at V and 4 bases at J; junction bases unmatched: 9. The CDR3 coding sequence is TGTGCCAGCAGCTCCGCCGGCAGGGGGCAATACAATGAGCAGTTCTTC. It specifies CASSSAGRGQYNEQFF. Combining the CDR3 with reference TRBV7-2 and TRBJ2-1 gives the whole variable domain GAGVSQSPSNKVTEKGKDVELRCDPISGHTALYWYRQSLGQGLEFLIYFQGNSAPDKSGLPSDRFSAERTGGSVSTLTIQRTQQEDSAVYLCASSSAGRGQYNEQFFGPGTRLTVL.

The V gene is TRBV9, the J gene TRBJ2-7, with D perhaps matching TRBD1 (6 bases). The V end was cut by 3 bases, the J end by 2 bases, with 15 bases between. This CDR3 comprises 15 residues. Germline V gene sequence: CDR1 SGDLS, CDR2 YYNGEE. CDR3 region: CASSETGTSPYEQYF. The CDR3, as DNA: TGTGCCAGCAGCGAAACCGGGACATCACCCTACGAGCAGTACTTC.

The chain is built from TRBV18 and TRBJ1-1; D is possibly TRBD1 (5 bases). Germline V gives CDR1 KGHSH, CDR2 LQKENI. This CDR3 is built from 14 residues. Between the trimmed V and J ends, which lost 3 bases and 6 bases, there was a span of 14 bases. CDR3 loop: CASSPVEGRAEAFF. DNA for the CDR3: TGTGCCAGCTCACCGGTTGAGGGGAGGGCTGAAGCTTTCTTT.

The CDR3 DNA sequence: TGTGCCATTACTAGCGGGGGGACGGGGTACAATGAGCAGTTCTTC. Translating gives CAITSGGTGYNEQFF. This sequence joins TRBV2 and TRBJ2-1, with 12 bases matching TRBD2. This CDR3 has 15 amino acids. Trimming cost V 10 bases and J 4 bases; bases outside gene matches: 8. Germline V gene sequence: CDR1 SNHLY, CDR2 FYNNEI. Full variable domain (missing parts from reference TRBV2 and TRBJ2-1): EPEVTQTPSHQVTQMGQEVILRCVPISNHLYFYWYRQILGQKVEFLVSFYNNEISEKSEIFDDQFSVERPDGSNFTLKIRSTKLEDSAMYFCAITSGGTGYNEQFFGPGTRLTVL.

The chain employs TRBV21-1 and TRBJ2-7; TRBD2 is the table's D call and was not checked against the DNA. TRBV21-1 is a documented pseudogene. CDR3 length equals 15 residues. CDR3 in DNA: TGTGCCAGCAGCACCCGACTAGCGGATAAATACGAGCAGTACTTC. Translation: CASSTRLADKYEQYF.

The rearrangement uses TRBV5-8 and TRBJ1-2; possibly TRBD1 for D (6 bases). Trimming removed 4 bases at V and 0 bases at J, with 13 bases between. Germline V gene sequence: CDR1 SGHTS, CDR2 YDEGEE. CDR3 length: 15 amino acids. The CDR3 loop is CASSRLTGPNYGYTF. CDR3 DNA: TGTGCCAGCAGCCGATTGACAGGTCCTAACTATGGCTACACCTTC.

The chain couples TRBV6-5 to TRBJ1-4; tentative D call: TRBD1 (5 bases). In germline, CDR1 is MNHEY, CDR2 SVGAGI. The CDR3 covers 14 residues. Trimming removed 9 bases from V and 0 bases from J, with 11 bases in between. The CDR3 nucleotides read TGTGCCAGTACCAGGGTTTCAACTAATGAAAAACTGTTTTTT. Residues: CASTRVSTNEKLFF.

This chain connects TRBV7-9 to TRBJ2-7, with a possible D match to TRBD2 (5 bases). This CDR3 is 15 amino acids long. CDR1 is SEHNR and CDR2 is FQNEAQ in the germline V gene (reference sequence). Trimming removed 2 bases at V and 3 bases at J, with 14 bases between. CDR3 nucleotides: TGTGCCAGCAGCTTAATGGACTTACCGGACTACGAGCAGTACTTC. It specifies CASSLMDLPDYEQYF.

The chain combines TRBV5-6 with TRBJ1-2; 7 bases are a match to TRBD1. V lost 3 bases and J lost 4; bases outside the gene matches: 9. This CDR3 contains 15 residues. Germline CDR1 is SGHDT and CDR2 is YYEEEE. CDR3 residues: CASSSGGTAIYGYTF. The CDR3 DNA reads as TGTGCCAGCAGCTCCGGAGGGACAGCGATCTATGGCTACACCTTC.

This chain links TRBV29-1 with TRBJ2-4; 10 bases fit TRBD1. This CDR3 region has 17 residues. Looked up from germline, CDR1 is SQVTM and CDR2 is ANQGSEA. V shed 1 base and J 2 bases; nucleotides not matched to a gene: 8. The CDR3 DNA is TGCAGCGTTGAAGGGACAGGGGGATTTCTAACCAAAAACATTCAGTACTTC. Translated, it gives CSVEGTGGFLTKNIQYF.

The rearrangement links TRBV3-1 (or the pseudogene TRBV3-2) to TRBJ2-1, with TRBD2 as a possible D gene (5 bases). The V gene lost 2 bases and the J gene lost 9 bases, with 14 bases spanning the gap. CDR1 and CDR2 (germline): LGHDT, YNNKEL (reference sequence). The CDR3 consists of 14 residues. The CDR3 is CASSQYGVEGEQFF. CDR3 coding DNA: TGTGCCAGCAGCCAATATGGGGTTGAGGGTGAGCAGTTCTTC.

The chain couples TRBV19 to TRBJ2-5; TRBD2 matches at 14 bases. The CDR3 sequence is 17 residues long. Germline loops: CDR1 LNHDA, CDR2 SQIVND (reference sequence). J lost 5 bases, V lost 5 bases, and 10 bases had no gene match. The CDR3 bases are TGTGCCAGTAGTTCAGGGGGACTAGCGGGGGTCCGGGAGACCCAGTACTTC. Amino acids: CASSSGGLAGVRETQYF.

The chain links TRBV27 to TRBJ1-6, with D unresolved. Germline V gene sequence: CDR1 MNHEY, CDR2 SMNVEV (reference sequence). Deletions cut 3 bases from V and 3 bases from J, with 18 bases between. The CDR3 is 18 amino acids. CDR3: CASSFGLGRVNYNSPLHF. The CDR3 region has the DNA TGTGCCAGCAGTTTTGGTTTGGGGAGGGTTAACTATAATTCACCCCTCCACTTT.

This clone was seen only once. Here the CDR3 reads CASSGEQGSINYGYTF. The CDR3 DNA follows: TGTGCCAGCAGTGGGGAACAGGGTTCCATTAACTATGGCTACACCTTC. The V and J genes are TRBV6-1 and TRBJ1-2, with D possibly being TRBD1 (6 bases). The CDR3 runs to 16 residues. V lost 4 bases and J 1 base, leaving 16 bases between the germline ends. Germline CDR1 MNHNS, CDR2 SASEGT.